These T cell receptor beta chains were read from a single sample in a study of CD4 T cells in relation to SARS-CoV-2 and coronaviruses. Measured with immunoSEQ multiplex PCR; TCRdb has only the in-frame clones, and not every one. The sample contains 20,000 to 25,000 clones, about 79% of which appear only once. These TCRs are of unknown antigen specificity. Sequencing input: CD4+ T cells from PBMCs, cultured in vitro. These receptors were obtained from a human donor in good health. CDR3s include the opening cysteine and the closing phenylalanine or tryptophan. The D gene is left open where the match is weak. Part of the rows lack a size; the others show once, few, many or a class for expanded clones.

DNA	CDR3	J	D	length	size	V
TGTGCCAGCAGCTTACAGGGGGTGGGCGATACGCAGTATTTT	CASSLQGVGDTQYF	TRBJ2-3	TRBD1	14	.	TRBV7-2
TGCGCCAGCAGCACACAGGGGCCTCCTGAGGACGAGCAGTACTTC	CASSTQGPPEDEQYF	TRBJ2-7	TRBD1	15	.	TRBV5-1
TGCGCCAGCAGTGGGTCAGGGGACAGGGTCGCCGGGGAGCTGTTTTTT	CASSGSGDRVAGELFF	TRBJ2-2	TRBD1	16	few	TRBV10-1
TGCGCCAGCAGTGACCAGGCGGACAGGGGTGAGCAGTTCTTC	CASSDQADRGEQFF	TRBJ2-1	TRBD1	14	few	TRBV10-2
TGTGCCAGCGAGGCGGGGGTAGCAGATACGCAGTATTTT	CASEAGVADTQYF	TRBJ2-3	TRBD2	13	.	TRBV10-3
TGTGCCAGTAGTAGGGAGTGGACAGGGGACTACGAGCAGTACTTC	CASSREWTGDYEQYF	TRBJ2-7	TRBD1	15	.	TRBV19
TGTGCCAGCAGCGTAGGCACAGGGGAAGGAAACACCATATATTTT	CASSVGTGEGNTIYF	TRBJ1-3	TRBD1	15	few	TRBV9
TGTGCCAGCAGCGCCGGGTGGGCTGGGGCCAACGTCCTGACTTTC	CASSAGWAGANVLTF	TRBJ2-6	.	15	few	TRBV7-9
TGTGCCAGCAGCTCCTACTCTGGAAACACCATATATTTT	CASSSYSGNTIYF	TRBJ1-3	.	13	.	TRBV12-3/TRBV12-4
TGTGCCAGCAGCTTAGATGGCGGGAGAGGCACGCAGTATTTT	CASSLDGGRGTQYF	TRBJ2-3	TRBD2	14	.	TRBV7-2
TGTGCCAGCAGCTCTTCGACTAGCGGGGGGGCCCTCTTCTACGAGCAGTACTTC	CASSSSTSGGALFYEQYF	TRBJ2-7	TRBD2	18	.	TRBV5-4
TGTGCCAGCAGCTCAGCTCGGACAGGGTTTAACACCATATATTTT	CASSSARTGFNTIYF	TRBJ1-3	TRBD1	15	.	TRBV7-2
TGTGCCAGCAGCTCTGCCGGGGACGGCAGAGAGACCCAGTACTTC	CASSSAGDGRETQYF	TRBJ2-5	.	15	.	TRBV28
TGCGCCAGCAGCACCTTCCAGAACTATGGCTACACCTTC	CASSTFQNYGYTF	TRBJ1-2	.	13	.	TRBV5-1
TGCGCCAGCACCGTCGTTACGGGGGCCCTCTACGAGCAGTACTTC	CASTVVTGALYEQYF	TRBJ2-7	.	15	.	TRBV5-1
TGTGCCAGCACCGAACGTGAGACCCAGTACTTC	CASTERETQYF	TRBJ2-5	.	11	few	TRBV6-5
TGTGCCAGCAGCTTTGCAGGGGGGTCTGGCTACACCTTC	CASSFAGGSGYTF	TRBJ1-2	TRBD1	13	.	TRBV7-9
TGCGCCAGCAGCCTAGCTGGGTACCAAGAGACCCAGTACTTC	CASSLAGYQETQYF	TRBJ2-5	.	14	once	TRBV4-3
TGTGCCAGCAGACCCCCGTGCCGGACAGGGGGCCGGACAGATACGCAGTATTTT	CASRPPCRTGGRTDTQYF	TRBJ2-3	TRBD1	18	.	TRBV6-8
TGTGCCAGTACCCCTCATTGGACAGGGCCGGGCACCGGGGAGCTGTTTTTT	CASTPHWTGPGTGELFF	TRBJ2-2	TRBD1	17	.	TRBV19
TGCGCCAGCAGCTCGCCCCGGGAGACCCAGTACTTC	CASSSPRETQYF	TRBJ2-5	.	12	.	TRBV5-1
TGTGCCAGCAGACCCGGACAGGAAAATTCACCCCTCCACTTT	CASRPGQENSPLHF	TRBJ1-6	TRBD1	14	few	TRBV6-6
TGTGCCAGTAGTTCCACCCCCGGGGCGAACTATGGCTACACCTTC	CASSSTPGANYGYTF	TRBJ1-2	.	15	.	TRBV19
TGTGCCAGCAGTGAGGGACAGGGGAGAACTGAAGCTTTCTTT	CASSEGQGRTEAFF	TRBJ1-1	TRBD1	14	.	TRBV2
TGTGCCAGCAGCTTTCACAGGGTACCCGGAAACACCATATATTTT	CASSFHRVPGNTIYF	TRBJ1-3	.	15	.	TRBV7-2
TGTGCCAGCAGTCTGGCGACAGGGCGAGGCACTGAAGCTTTCTTT	CASSLATGRGTEAFF	TRBJ1-1	.	15	.	TRBV21-1
TGTGCCAGCAGCATCCGGGACAGGGGAAATGAAAAACTGTTTTTT	CASSIRDRGNEKLFF	TRBJ1-4	TRBD1	15	.	TRBV9
TGTGCCAGCAGCTTGGAGGGGGGCAGGAACTATGGCTACACCTTC	CASSLEGGRNYGYTF	TRBJ1-2	.	15	.	TRBV7-2
TGTGCCAGCAGCCCCTTATTCGGCCCTTCTGAGCAGTTCTTC	CASSPLFGPSEQFF	TRBJ2-1	.	14	once	TRBV7-2
TGCGCCAGCAGCCCTAGCGGGAGGAGCCTTGGGGCCGGGGAGCTGTTTTTT	CASSPSGRSLGAGELFF	TRBJ2-2	TRBD2	17	.	TRBV4-3
TGTGCCAGCAGTGAAGGGGAGACCCAGTACTTC	CASSEGETQYF	TRBJ2-5	.	11	.	TRBV6-1
TGTGCCAGTAGTATGCAGCGGGAGGCTCACTACGAGCAGTACTTC	CASSMQREAHYEQYF	TRBJ2-7	TRBD2	15	.	TRBV19
TGCGCCAGCAGCCTTTTGACAGGTCAGATCTCCAATGAGCAGTTCTTC	CASSLLTGQISNEQFF	TRBJ2-1	.	16	.	TRBV5-1
TGTGCCAGCAGTTCCCGAGGGCGAGACACCGGGGAGCTGTTTTTT	CASSSRGRDTGELFF	TRBJ2-2	.	15	.	TRBV6-5
TGTGCCAGCAGCTTGAAACAGGGAGGACTCTATGGCTACACCTTC	CASSLKQGGLYGYTF	TRBJ1-2	.	15	.	TRBV5-4
TGTGCCAGCAGCCCGAGGTGGGAAAACAATGAGCAGTTCTTC	CASSPRWENNEQFF	TRBJ2-1	.	14	.	TRBV9
TGTGCCAGTAGTAAGCTAGCCACAGATACGCAGTATTTT	CASSKLATDTQYF	TRBJ2-3	.	13	.	TRBV19
TGTGCCACCAGTGACCGTACTAGCACAGATACGCAGTATTTT	CATSDRTSTDTQYF	TRBJ2-3	.	14	.	TRBV24-1
TGCGCCAGCAGCCCAGGACAGGGGGTGGAGACCCAGTACTTC	CASSPGQGVETQYF	TRBJ2-5	TRBD1	14	.	TRBV4-3
TGTGCCAGCAGCTTGGGGGTAGCGGGAGTAGGGGAGCAGTACTTC	CASSLGVAGVGEQYF	TRBJ2-7	TRBD2	15	.	TRBV5-8
TGTGCCAGCAGTCCCCCTCGCGAGGGGGCGTCTGGCTACACCTTC	CASSPPREGASGYTF	TRBJ1-2	TRBD1	15	.	TRBV6-6
TGTGCCAGCAGCTTAGCCCATAATTCACCCCTCCACTTT	CASSLAHNSPLHF	TRBJ1-6	.	13	.	TRBV11-2
TGTGCCAGCAGGGGTTACTACGAGCAGTACTTC	CASRGYYEQYF	TRBJ2-7	.	11	.	TRBV12-3/TRBV12-4
TGTGCCAGCAGTGAATATAGGCCGACGGGGGAGACCCAGTACTTC	CASSEYRPTGETQYF	TRBJ2-5	.	15	.	TRBV25-1
TGTGCCAGCAGCTTGACATCCGGACAGGGCTACGAGCAGTACTTC	CASSLTSGQGYEQYF	TRBJ2-7	TRBD1	15	.	TRBV11-1
TGTGCCAGCAGCTTTCATTCTGGAAACACCATATATTTT	CASSFHSGNTIYF	TRBJ1-3	.	13	once	TRBV5-5
TGTGCCACCAGTGATACTAGCGGGAGGGCGGATGAGCAGTTCTTC	CATSDTSGRADEQFF	TRBJ2-1	TRBD2	15	.	TRBV24-1
TGCGCCAGCAGCCAAGATTGGGAGGGAGGGACAGATACGCAGTATTTT	CASSQDWEGGTDTQYF	TRBJ2-3	TRBD2	16	.	TRBV4-3
TGTGCCAGCAGCTTATTGTCAGGAGATACGCAGTATTTT	CASSLLSGDTQYF	TRBJ2-3	.	13	.	TRBV7-3
TGTGCCAGCAGTGAAGGGGATTCACCCCTCCACTTT	CASSEGDSPLHF	TRBJ1-6	.	12	.	TRBV2
TGTGCCAGCAGCCAAGGGAGCTACGAGCAGTACTTC	CASSQGSYEQYF	TRBJ2-7	.	12	few	TRBV3-1/TRBV3-2
TGTGCCAGCAGCCGCATGGGGCGCGGGAGCAATCAGCCCCAGCATTTT	CASSRMGRGSNQPQHF	TRBJ1-5	.	16	.	TRBV7-8
TGTGCCAGCAGTGGGGGGGGAGGCACCGGGGAGCTGTTTTTT	CASSGGGGTGELFF	TRBJ2-2	TRBD2	14	few	TRBV25-1
TGTGCCAGCAGGCCCGGGACTAGAAGCGAGCAGTACTTC	CASRPGTRSEQYF	TRBJ2-7	TRBD2	13	once	TRBV6-6
TGTGCCAGTAGTAGTTCAGATCGAAGCTACACCTTC	CASSSSDRSYTF	TRBJ1-2	.	12	.	TRBV19